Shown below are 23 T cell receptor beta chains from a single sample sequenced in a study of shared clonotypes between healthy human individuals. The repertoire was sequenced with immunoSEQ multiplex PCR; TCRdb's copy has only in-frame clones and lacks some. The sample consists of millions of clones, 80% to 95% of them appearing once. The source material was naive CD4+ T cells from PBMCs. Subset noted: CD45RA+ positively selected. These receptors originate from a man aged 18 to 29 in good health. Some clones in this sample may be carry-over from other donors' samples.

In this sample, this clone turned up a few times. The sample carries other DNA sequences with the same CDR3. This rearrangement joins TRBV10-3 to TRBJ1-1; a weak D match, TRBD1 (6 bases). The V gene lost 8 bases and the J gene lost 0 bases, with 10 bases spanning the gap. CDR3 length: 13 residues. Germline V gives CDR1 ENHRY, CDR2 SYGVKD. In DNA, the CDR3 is TGTGCCATCCGGACAGCTATGAACACTGAAGCTTTCTTT. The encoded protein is CAIRTAMNTEAFF.

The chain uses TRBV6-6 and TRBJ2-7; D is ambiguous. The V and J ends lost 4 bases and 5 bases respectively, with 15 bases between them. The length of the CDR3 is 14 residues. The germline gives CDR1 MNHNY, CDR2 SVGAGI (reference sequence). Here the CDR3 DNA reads TGTGCCAGCAGTTCCCTCAGCGTTGTCCACGAGCAGTACTTC. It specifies CASSSLSVVHEQYF.

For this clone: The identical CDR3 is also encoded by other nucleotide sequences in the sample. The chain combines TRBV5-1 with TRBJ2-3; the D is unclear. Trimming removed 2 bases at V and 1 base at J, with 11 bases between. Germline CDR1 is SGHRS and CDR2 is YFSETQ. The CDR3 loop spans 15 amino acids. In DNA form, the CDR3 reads TGCGCCAGCAGCTTAATCGGACGGGGCACAGATACGCAGTATTTT. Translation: CASSLIGRGTDTQYF.

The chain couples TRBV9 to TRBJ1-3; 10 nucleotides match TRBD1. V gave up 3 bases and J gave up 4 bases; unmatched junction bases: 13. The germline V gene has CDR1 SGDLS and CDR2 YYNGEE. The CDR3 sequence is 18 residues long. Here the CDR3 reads CASSGLPLTGGRGNTIYF. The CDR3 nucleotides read TGTGCCAGCAGCGGACTACCCCTGACAGGGGGCAGGGGAAACACCATATATTTT.

DNA of the CDR3: TGTGCCAGCAGCTTAGGCCCAGGGTACTACGAGCAGTACTTC. Protein: CASSLGPGYYEQYF. The V gene is TRBV7-2, the J gene TRBJ2-7; weak D call: TRBD1 (5 bases). V was trimmed by 1 base and J by 3 bases, leaving 10 bases between them. The germline gives CDR1 SGHTA, CDR2 FQGNSA. This CDR3 is 14 amino acids long.

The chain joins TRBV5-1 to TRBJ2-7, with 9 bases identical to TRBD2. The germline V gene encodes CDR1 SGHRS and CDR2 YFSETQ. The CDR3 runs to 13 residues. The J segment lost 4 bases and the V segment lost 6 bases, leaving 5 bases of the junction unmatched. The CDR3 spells CASTPAGGYEQYF. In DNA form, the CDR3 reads TGCGCCAGCACCCCGGCGGGGGGGTACGAGCAGTACTTC.

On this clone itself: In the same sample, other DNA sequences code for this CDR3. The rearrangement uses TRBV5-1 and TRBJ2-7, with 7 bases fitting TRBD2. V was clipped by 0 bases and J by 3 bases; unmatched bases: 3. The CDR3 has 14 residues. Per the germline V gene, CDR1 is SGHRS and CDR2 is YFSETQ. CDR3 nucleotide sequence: TGCGCCAGCAGCTTGGGTGCTAGCGGCTACGAGCAGTACTTC. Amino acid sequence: CASSLGASGYEQYF.

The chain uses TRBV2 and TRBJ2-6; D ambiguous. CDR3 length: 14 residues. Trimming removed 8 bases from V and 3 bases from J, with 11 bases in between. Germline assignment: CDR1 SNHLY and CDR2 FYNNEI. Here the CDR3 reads CASGDRFGANVLTF. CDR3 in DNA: TGTGCCAGCGGAGATAGGTTTGGGGCCAACGTCCTGACTTTC.

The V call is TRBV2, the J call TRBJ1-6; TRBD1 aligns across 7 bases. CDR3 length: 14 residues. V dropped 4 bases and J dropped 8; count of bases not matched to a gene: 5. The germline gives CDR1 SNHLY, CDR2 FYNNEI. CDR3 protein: CASSVDRSYSPLHF. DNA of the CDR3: TGTGCCAGCAGTGTGGACAGGAGCTATTCACCCCTCCACTTT.

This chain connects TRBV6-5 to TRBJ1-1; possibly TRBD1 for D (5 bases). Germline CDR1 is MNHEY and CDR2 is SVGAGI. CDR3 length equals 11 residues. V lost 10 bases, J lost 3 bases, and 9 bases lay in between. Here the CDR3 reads CATRGDTEAFF. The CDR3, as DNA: TGTGCCACCCGGGGGGACACTGAAGCTTTCTTT.

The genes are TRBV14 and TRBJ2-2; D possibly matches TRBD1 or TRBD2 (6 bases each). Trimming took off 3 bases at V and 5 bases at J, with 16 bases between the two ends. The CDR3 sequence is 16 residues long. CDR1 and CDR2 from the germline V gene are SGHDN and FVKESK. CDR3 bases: TGTGCCAGCAGCCACCCCCCTCGGGGGCGAACCGGGGAGCTGTTTTTT. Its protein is CASSHPPRGRTGELFF.

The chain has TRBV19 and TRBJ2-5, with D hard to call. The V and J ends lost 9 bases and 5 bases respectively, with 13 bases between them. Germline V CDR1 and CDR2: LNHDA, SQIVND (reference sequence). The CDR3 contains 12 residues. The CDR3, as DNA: TGTGCCAGCTCTACTCCCCCCGAGACCCAGTACTTC. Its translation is CASSTPPETQYF.

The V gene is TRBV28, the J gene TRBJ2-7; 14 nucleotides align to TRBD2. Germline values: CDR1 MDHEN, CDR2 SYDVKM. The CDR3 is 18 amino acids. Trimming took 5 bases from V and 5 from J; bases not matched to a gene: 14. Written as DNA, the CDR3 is TGTGCCAGCAGTGGCCGTGGGACTAGCGGGAGTGTCCAGGACGAGCAGTACTTC. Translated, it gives CASSGRGTSGSVQDEQYF.

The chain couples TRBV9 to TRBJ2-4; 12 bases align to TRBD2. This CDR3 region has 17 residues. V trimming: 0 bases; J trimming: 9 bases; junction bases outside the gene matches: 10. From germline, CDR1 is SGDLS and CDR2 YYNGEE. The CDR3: CASSVGPILAGGVIQYF. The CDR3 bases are TGTGCCAGCAGCGTAGGCCCTATTCTAGCGGGAGGGGTCATTCAGTACTTC.

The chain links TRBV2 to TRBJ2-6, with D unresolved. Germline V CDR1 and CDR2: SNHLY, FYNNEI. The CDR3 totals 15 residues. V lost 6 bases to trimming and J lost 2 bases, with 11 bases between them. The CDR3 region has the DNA TGTGCCAGCAGCCAACAAGAACCTGGGGCCAACGTCCTGACTTTC. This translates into CASSQQEPGANVLTF.

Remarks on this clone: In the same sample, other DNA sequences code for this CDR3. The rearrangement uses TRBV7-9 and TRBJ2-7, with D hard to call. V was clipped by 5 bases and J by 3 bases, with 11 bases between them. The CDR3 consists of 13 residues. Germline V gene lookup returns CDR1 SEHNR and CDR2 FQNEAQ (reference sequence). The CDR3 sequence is CASSLAGVYEQYF. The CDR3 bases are TGTGCCAGCAGCCTGGCAGGAGTCTACGAGCAGTACTTC.

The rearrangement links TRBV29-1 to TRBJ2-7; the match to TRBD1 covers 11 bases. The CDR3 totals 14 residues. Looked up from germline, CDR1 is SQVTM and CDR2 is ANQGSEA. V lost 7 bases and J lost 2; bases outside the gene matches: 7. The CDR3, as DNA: TGCAGCGCCGGCCGGGGACAGGGGGCCTACGAGCAGTACTTC. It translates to CSAGRGQGAYEQYF.

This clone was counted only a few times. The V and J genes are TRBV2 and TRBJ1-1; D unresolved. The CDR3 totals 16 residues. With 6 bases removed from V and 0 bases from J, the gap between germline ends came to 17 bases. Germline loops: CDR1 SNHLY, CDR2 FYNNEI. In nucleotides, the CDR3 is TGTGCCAGCAGACCACTGGGCCAACTCATGAACACTGAAGCTTTCTTT. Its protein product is CASRPLGQLMNTEAFF.

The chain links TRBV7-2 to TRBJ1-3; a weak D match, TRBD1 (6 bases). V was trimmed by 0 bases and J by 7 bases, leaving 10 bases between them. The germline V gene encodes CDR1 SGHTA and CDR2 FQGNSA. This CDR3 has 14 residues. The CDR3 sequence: CASSLARGGNTIYF. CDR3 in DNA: TGTGCCAGCAGCTTAGCTAGGGGGGGGAACACCATATATTTT.

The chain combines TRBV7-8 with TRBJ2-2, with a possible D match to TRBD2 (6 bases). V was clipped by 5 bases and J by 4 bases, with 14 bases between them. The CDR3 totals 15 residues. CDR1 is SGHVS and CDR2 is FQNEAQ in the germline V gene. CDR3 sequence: CASSVKRDFTGELFF. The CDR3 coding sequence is TGTGCCAGCAGCGTAAAAAGGGACTTCACCGGGGAGCTGTTTTTT.

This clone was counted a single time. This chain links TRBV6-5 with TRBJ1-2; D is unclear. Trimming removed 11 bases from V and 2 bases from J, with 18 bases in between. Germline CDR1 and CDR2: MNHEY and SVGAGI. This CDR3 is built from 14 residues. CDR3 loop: CASHNLGENYGYTF. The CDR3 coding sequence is TGTGCCTCACACAACCTGGGAGAGAACTATGGCTACACCTTC.

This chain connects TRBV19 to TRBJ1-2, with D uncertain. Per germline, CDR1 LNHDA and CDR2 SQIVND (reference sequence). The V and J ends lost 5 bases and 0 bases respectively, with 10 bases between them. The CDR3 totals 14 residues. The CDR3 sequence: CASSFTRANYGYTF. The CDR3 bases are TGTGCCAGTAGTTTCACCCGGGCTAACTATGGCTACACCTTC.

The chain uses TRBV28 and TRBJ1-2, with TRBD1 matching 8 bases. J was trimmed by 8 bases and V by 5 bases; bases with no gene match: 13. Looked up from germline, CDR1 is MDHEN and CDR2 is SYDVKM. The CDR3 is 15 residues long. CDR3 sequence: CASSPTRGRGPGYTF. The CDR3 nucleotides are TGTGCCAGCAGTCCAACCAGGGGGCGCGGCCCCGGCTACACCTTC.